A single sample gave rise to the 9 T cell receptor beta chains below, sequenced in a study of cytomegalovirus exposure and HLA in healthy donors. In the PCR, 60 Vbeta and 13 Jbeta primers were used. The data were produced by immunoSEQ multiplex PCR, yet TCRdb's version contains in-frame clones alone and is incomplete. The sample has fewer than 150,000 clones; 60% to 85% are singletons. Sequenced input: PBMCs. These receptors were collected from a middle-aged man in good health and CMV-seropositive.

The chain has TRBV19 and TRBJ1-1; D perhaps matches TRBD1 (6 bases). With 8 bases removed from V and 4 bases from J, the gap between germline ends came to 11 bases. CDR1 is LNHDA and CDR2 is SQIVND in the germline V gene (reference sequence). The CDR3 spans 12 residues. The CDR3 loop is CASLQGPTEAFF. The CDR3 DNA follows: TGTGCCAGTCTACAGGGCCCCACTGAAGCTTTCTTT.

The V and J genes are TRBV4-1 and TRBJ2-3; 12 nucleotides align to TRBD2. V shed 1 base and J 3 bases; nucleotides not matched to a gene: 5. This CDR3 is 17 amino acids long. The germline CDR1 and CDR2 sequences are MGHRA and YSYEKL. The CDR3 loop is CASSQVPSGRATDTQYF. The CDR3 DNA sequence: TGCGCCAGCAGCCAAGTTCCTAGCGGGAGGGCTACAGATACGCAGTATTTT.

With respect to this clone: The junction differs from germline at one of its ends, possibly a read error. The chain carries TRBV9 and TRBJ2-1; 10 bases agree with TRBD2. The CDR3 runs 17 residues. CDR1 is SGDLS and CDR2 is YYNGEE in the germline V gene. The CDR3 sequence: CASSEPLGAGGYSEQFF. For the CDR3, the DNA is TGTGCCAGCAGCGAGCCCCTCGGAGCGGGGGGGTACAGTGAGCAGTTCTTC.

J is TRBJ1-2 and V is TRBV30; perhaps TRBD1 as D (5 bases). The CDR3 is 13 residues long. Trimming stripped 0 bases from V and 8 bases from J, with 13 bases between. Germline CDR1 and CDR2: GTSNPN and SVGIG (reference sequence). The DNA of the CDR3 is TGTGCCTGGAGTGTAGGAGGGGCCGGAGGCTACACCTTC. It encodes CAWSVGGAGGYTF.

The chain employs TRBV5-1 and TRBJ1-2; tentative D call: TRBD1 (6 bases). From germline, CDR1 is SGHRS and CDR2 YFSETQ. V lost 4 bases, J lost 4 bases, and 11 bases lay in between. The CDR3 runs 13 residues. The CDR3 sequence is CASSLRDTYGYTF. The CDR3 DNA sequence: TGCGCCAGCAGCCTACGGGACACCTATGGCTACACCTTC.

On this clone itself: At one end, the junction sequence differs from germline, possibly due to a read error. This chain connects TRBV13 to TRBJ2-1; TRBD2 matches at 9 bases. Per the germline V gene, CDR1 is PRHDT and CDR2 is FYEKMQ (reference sequence). The CDR3 covers 11 residues. DNA for the CDR3: TGTGCCAGCAGCCGGGGGACTAGCATGCTCTTC. It codes for CASSRGTSMLF.

The genes are TRBV29-1 and TRBJ2-2; D may be TRBD2 (6 bases). Trimming left V 4 bases short and J 4 bases short, with 19 bases between. This CDR3 spans 16 amino acids. CDR1 and CDR2 from the germline V gene are SQVTM and ANQGSEA. CDR3 residues: CSVGRSLGGGTGELFF. As DNA, the CDR3 is TGCAGCGTTGGGAGGAGTTTGGGAGGTGGCACCGGGGAGCTGTTTTTT.

This clone was counted once. The chain uses TRBV7-9 and TRBJ2-7; D might be TRBD2 (5 bases). Trimming pared 5 bases from V and 4 bases from J, leaving 12 bases between. CDR3 length: 13 residues. CDR1 and CDR2 (germline): SEHNR, FQNEAQ (reference sequence). CDR3 bases: TGTGCCAGCAGCCCAACCCGGGGATACGAGCAGTACTTC. Encoded protein: CASSPTRGYEQYF.

The chain links TRBV7-9 to TRBJ1-5; the D gene is possibly TRBD1 (6 bases). V dropped 5 bases and J dropped 4 bases, with 12 bases sitting between them. Germline lookup yields CDR1 SEHNR and CDR2 FQNEAQ (reference sequence). CDR3 length: 14 amino acids. Here the CDR3 reads CASSATGLNQPQHF. The CDR3 DNA is TGTGCCAGCAGCGCCACAGGGCTGAATCAGCCCCAGCATTTT.